The following is a T cell receptor beta chain sequence with its context. Antigen unknown. The CDR3 is made up of 15 amino acids. CDR1 is GTSNPN, CDR2 SVGIG, per germline (reference sequence). The ends lost 4 bases at V and 3 bases at J; junction bases unmatched: 7. Sequencing used immunoSEQ multiplex PCR; TCRdb keeps in-frame clones, though not all of them. The sample holds fewer than 20,000 clones, around 87% seen once. This sample was included in a study of T cells and Merkel cell carcinoma outcomes. Study results and caveats: Merkel cell carcinoma outcomes were reportedly predicted by repertoire and T-cell density.

The TCR comes from a human donor with Merkel cell carcinoma. This rearrangement joins TRBV30 to TRBJ2-1; 9 bases align to TRBD2. Sequenced material: tumor tissue from Merkel cell carcinoma. The CDR3 DNA sequence: TGTGCCTGGACTAAGACTAGCGGACGCTACAATGAGCAGTTCTTC. Translating gives CAWTKTSGRYNEQFF.